Below, one T cell receptor (beta chain) is given with its context. The antigen remains unidentified. In the same sample, other DNA sequences code for this CDR3. The germline V and J ends were trimmed by 6 bases and 2 bases, with 11 bases remaining between them. Germline V CDR1 and CDR2: MDHEN, SYDVKM. CDR3 size: 15 residues. CD4+ cells yielded CD45RA+ naive and CD45RA-negative memory subsets. This entry belongs to a study of shared clonotypes between healthy human individuals. General study results and limits: The genetic and exposure-history diversity represented was limited by few donors. Naive subsets typically showed greater estimated richness than memory subsets. Expectations were that clonotype sharing among donors would be affected by sequencing depth.

Only in-frame clones appear in the TCRdb table, and some are missing; sequencing was by immunoSEQ multiplex PCR. The repertoire includes roughly 2,300,000 clones, around 92% of them detected once, and approximately 0.41% sits in the top ten. This TCR came from a young man in good health. Some clones in this sample may be carry-over from other donors' samples. The sequenced sample consisted of naive CD4+ T cells from PBMCs. Regarding subset: CD45RA+ positively selected. The chain combines TRBV28 with TRBJ2-6; D may be TRBD1 or TRBD2 (5 bases each). The CDR3 bases are TGTGCCAGCAGAACCCAGGGAGCTGGGGCCAACGTCCTGACTTTC. Its translation is CASRTQGAGANVLTF.